This T cell receptor (beta chain) appears in the sequencing data of a study of blood T cell repertoires in COVID-19. The CDR3 covers 14 residues. The V segment lost 4 bases and the J segment 7 bases; nucleotides outside the gene matches: 5. Germline V lookup: CDR1 SGHTA, CDR2 FQGTGA. Original data processing: It was from reference gene primer amplification that nucleated cell counts were estimated. Clones were sequenced by immunoSEQ multiplex PCR, and TCRdb holds only the in-frame ones, with some missing. V, J and clone size were drawn from that table, and D and trimming were deduced from the DNA. The sample has over 200,000 clones; less than 85% are singletons.

The clonotype originates from a man in his 60s who had recovered from COVID-19. V is TRBV7-3 and J is TRBJ2-5; the match to TRBD1 covers 11 bases. Sequenced input: PBMCs or T cells enriched from blood (not recorded which). The CDR3 coding sequence is TGTGCCAGCAGCTATGCCGGGACAGGGGGGACCCAGTACTTC. Protein sequence: CASSYAGTGGTQYF. Combining the CDR3 with reference TRBV7-3 and TRBJ2-5 gives the whole variable domain GAGVSQTPSNKVTEKGKYVELRCDPISGHTALYWYRQSLGQGPEFLIYFQGTGAADDSGLPNDRFFAVRPEGSVSTLKIQRTERGDSAVYLCASSYAGTGGTQYFGPGTRLLVL.